What follows describes a single T cell receptor (beta chain). The antigen is not known. The CDR3 extends over 20 amino acids. V was clipped by 0 bases and J by 0 bases; unmatched bases: 14. TCRdb's copy holds only in-frame clones and misses some; the assay was immunoSEQ multiplex PCR. The table records tens of thousands of clones, around 87% of them present only once. The source of the sample is a study of graft-versus-host responses after intestinal transplantation. Background on the study: Once they had received anti-thymocyte globulin induction, all recipients took tacrolimus and steroids for around 3 years.

The V gene is TRBV23-1, the J gene TRBJ1-5, with 7 bases matching TRBD1. TRBV23-1 is given ORF status, its function remaining uncertain. The sequence came from a human donor who was the organ donor for an intestinal transplant. Source: unstimulated CD8+ T cells sorted from spleen or lymph node cells, taken before transplant. The CDR3 DNA reads TGCGCCAGCAGTCAATCTAGAAGACAGGGTACGCGATATAGCAATCAGCCCCAGCATTTT. Amino acids: CASSQSRRQGTRYSNQPQHF.